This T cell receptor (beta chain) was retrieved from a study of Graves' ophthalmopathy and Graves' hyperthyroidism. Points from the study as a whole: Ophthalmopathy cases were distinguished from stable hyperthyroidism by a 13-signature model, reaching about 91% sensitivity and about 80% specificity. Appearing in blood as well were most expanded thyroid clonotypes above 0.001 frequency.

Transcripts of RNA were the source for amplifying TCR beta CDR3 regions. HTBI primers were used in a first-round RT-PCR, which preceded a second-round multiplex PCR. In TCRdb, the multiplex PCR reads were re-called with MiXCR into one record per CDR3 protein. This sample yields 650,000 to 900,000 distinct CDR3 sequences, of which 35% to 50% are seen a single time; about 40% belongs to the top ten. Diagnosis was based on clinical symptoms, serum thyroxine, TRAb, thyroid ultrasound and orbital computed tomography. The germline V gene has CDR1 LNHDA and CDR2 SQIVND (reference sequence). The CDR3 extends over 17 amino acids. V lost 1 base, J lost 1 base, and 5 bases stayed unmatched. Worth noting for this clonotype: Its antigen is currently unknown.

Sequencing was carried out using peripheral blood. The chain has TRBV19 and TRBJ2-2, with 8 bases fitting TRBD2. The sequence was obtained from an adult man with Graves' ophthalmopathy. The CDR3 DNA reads TGTGCCAGTAGTATAGGGGGGCTAGCGGGGAACACCGGGGAGCTGTTTTTT. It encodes CASSIGGLAGNTGELFF.